This T cell receptor (beta chain) originates from a study of shared clonotypes between healthy human individuals. Profiled with immunoSEQ multiplex PCR; TCRdb holds only in-frame clones, not every one. The data contain about 610,000 clones, about 97% of them singletons. Study-wide results and caveats: In contrast to clonotypes shared by all four donors, non-shared clonotypes had lower generation probabilities. Only a few donors were included, so the genetic and exposure-history diversity represented was limited.

Details on this clone: Its matching antigen is unknown.

CDR1 and CDR2 (germline): MNHNY, SVGAGI (reference sequence). J lost 4 bases, V lost 11 bases, and 7 bases had no gene match. CDR3 length equals 13 residues. CD4+ cell separation produced CD45RA+ naive and CD45RA-negative memory subsets. This sequence was found in a woman between 25 and 40 years old in good health. The sample taken for sequencing was naive CD4+ T cells sorted from blood. Specified subset: CD45RA+ positively selected. The genes are TRBV6-6 and TRBJ1-4, with TRBD1 matching 7 bases. CDR3 DNA sequence: TGTGCCGGCCGGGACAGCAATAATGAAAAACTGTTTTTT. Translating it yields CAGRDSNNEKLFF.